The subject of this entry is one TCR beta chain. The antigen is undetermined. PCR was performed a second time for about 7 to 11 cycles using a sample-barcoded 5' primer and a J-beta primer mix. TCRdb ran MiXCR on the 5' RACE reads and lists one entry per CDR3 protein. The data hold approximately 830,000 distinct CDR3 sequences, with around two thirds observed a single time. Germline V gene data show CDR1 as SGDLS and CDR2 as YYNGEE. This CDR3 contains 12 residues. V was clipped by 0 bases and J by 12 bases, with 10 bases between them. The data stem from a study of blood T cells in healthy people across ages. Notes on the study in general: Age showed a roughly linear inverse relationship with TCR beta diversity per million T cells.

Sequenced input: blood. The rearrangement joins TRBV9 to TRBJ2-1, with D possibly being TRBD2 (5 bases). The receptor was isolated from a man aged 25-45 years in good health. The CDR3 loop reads CASSVGDRGQFF. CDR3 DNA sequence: TGTGCCAGCAGCGTAGGGGATCGGGGGCAGTTCTTC.